This is a list of T cell receptor beta chains from one sample in a study of CD8 T cells in ankylosing spondylitis. TCRdb used MiXCR to reprocess the 5' RACE reads, holding one entry per CDR3 protein. The sample carries under 450,000 distinct CDR3 sequences, approximately 22% recorded once. The sequencing sample was made of blood, either unsorted or a sorted T cell fraction (not recorded which). The receptor set was obtained from a male donor with ankylosing spondylitis or in good health (not recorded which). Each CDR3 is given with its conserved first and last residue. D genes are given only for firm matches. Only some rows state a clone size, as once, few, many or a class for expanded clones.

>TRBV9|.|.|TRBJ1-5
TGTGCCAGCAGCCCCGGGGGTCTCAGTGCTCAGCCCCAGCATTTT
CASSPGGLSAQPQHF
>TRBV3-1|.|.|TRBJ1-2
TGTGCCAGCAGCCAAGATCTAAGGAAAATGGACTATGGCTACACCTTC
CASSQDLRKMDYGYTF
>TRBV6-1|.|TRBD2|TRBJ2-2
TGTGCCAGCAGCCTGGGACTAGCGAACGGGGAGCTGTTTTTT
CASSLGLANGELFF
>TRBV5-4|many|.|TRBJ2-3
TGTGCCAGCAGCCCTTCGGGGTTGGGCACAGATACGCAGTATTTT
CASSPSGLGTDTQYF
>TRBV6-1|many|TRBD2|TRBJ2-3
TGTGCCAGCAGTGGCGTAGCGGGGTCGGGAGATACGCAGTATTTT
CASSGVAGSGDTQYF
>TRBV21-1|few|.|TRBJ1-1
TGTGCCAGCAGCAAAACGAGGGGGGGATCAAAGAACACTGAAGCTTTCTTT
CASSKTRGGSKNTEAFF
>TRBV12-3/TRBV12-4|few|TRBD2|TRBJ2-7
TGTGCCAGCAGTAACCTAGCGGGGGGTTCTCCCTACGAGCAGTACTTC
CASSNLAGGSPYEQYF
>TRBV29-1|.|.|TRBJ1-2
TGCAGCGTGAGGAACTGGGACATACTCCTTGGGGATGGCTACACCTTC
CSVRNWDILLGDGYTF
>TRBV30|few|.|TRBJ2-1
TGTGCCTGGGACACAGGAGACTCCTACAATGAGCAGTTCTTC
CAWDTGDSYNEQFF
>TRBV15|.|TRBD1|TRBJ2-7
TGTGCCACCAGCAGAGAAGAGGGGGCGCGGGAGCAGTACTTC
CATSREEGAREQYF
>TRBV15|.|.|TRBJ1-5
TGTGCCACCAGCAGGGCAGGGAATCAGCCCCAGCATTTT
CATSRAGNQPQHF
>TRBV12-3/TRBV12-4|few|.|TRBJ1-5
TGTGCCAGCAGTCCAGGGTATCAGCCCCAGCATTTT
CASSPGYQPQHF
>TRBV11-2|few|.|TRBJ1-3
TGTGCCAGCAGCTTAGATCCGGTCTCTGGAAACACCATATATTTT
CASSLDPVSGNTIYF
>TRBV20-1|.|.|TRBJ1-2
TGCAGTGCTAGAGATTATACGACGAGTTATGGCTACACCTTC
CSARDYTTSYGYTF
>TRBV7-9|.|.|TRBJ1-1
TGTGCCAGCAGCTTAGGGGCGGAATGGAGAGCTTTCTTT
CASSLGAEWRAFF
>TRBV7-9|few|TRBD1|TRBJ2-5
TGTGCCAGCAGCCGCACCGGGACAGGGGCGGAGACCCAGTACTTC
CASSRTGTGAETQYF
>TRBV12-3/TRBV12-4|many|.|TRBJ2-5
TGTGCCAGCAGTTTAGTAGCGGAACAAGAGACCCAGTACTTC
CASSLVAEQETQYF
>TRBV29-1|few|.|TRBJ2-7
TGCAGCGTTGAAGACAGGGAGGCCTCCTACGAGCAGTACTTC
CSVEDREASYEQYF
>TRBV9|.|TRBD2|TRBJ2-2
TGTGCCAGCAGCATCGGACTAGCGGGGAACACCGGGGAGCTGTTTTTT
CASSIGLAGNTGELFF
>TRBV14|few|.|TRBJ2-1
TGTGCCAGCAGCCAAACAGGGTTCTACAATGAGCAGTTCTTC
CASSQTGFYNEQFF
>TRBV6-2/TRBV6-3|.|.|TRBJ2-5
TGTGCCAGCAGTTACACCGCCTGGTCCCAGGAGACCCAGTACTTC
CASSYTAWSQETQYF
>TRBV5-1|few|.|TRBJ2-7
TGCGCCAGCAGCCCGGAGGGTTTCGAGCAGTACTTC
CASSPEGFEQYF
>TRBV5-6|.|.|TRBJ2-3
TGTGCCAGCAGCTCCAGAGAAAGCACAGATACGCAGTATTTT
CASSSRESTDTQYF
>TRBV30|few|.|TRBJ2-1
TGTGCCTGGAGTGTATGGCAGGGAAGCGATGAGCAGTTCTTC
CAWSVWQGSDEQFF
>TRBV30|.|TRBD1|TRBJ2-7
TGTGCCTGGAGCCAGGGGACAGGAACCTACGAGCAGTACTTC
CAWSQGTGTYEQYF
>TRBV5-6|.|.|TRBJ2-4
TGTGCCAGCAGCTTGGGGACAGAGAATATAGCCAAAAACATTCAGTACTTC
CASSLGTENIAKNIQYF
>TRBV27|.|.|TRBJ2-7
TGTCCCAGCAGTTTAAGGGGTCGCGCGACAGAGCAGTACTTC
CPSSLRGRATEQYF
>TRBV12-3/TRBV12-4|many|TRBD1|TRBJ2-5
TGTGCCAGCAGTCCCAGACAGGGATTGCGAGAGACCCAGTACTTC
CASSPRQGLRETQYF
>TRBV29-1|many|.|TRBJ2-7
TGCAGCGTTGATGGAAGACCGCATTCCTACGAGCAGTACTTC
CSVDGRPHSYEQYF
>TRBV20-1|few|.|TRBJ1-1
TGCAGTGCTAGTTCGGCTTTCTTT
CSASSAFF
>TRBV29-1|.|.|TRBJ1-2
TGCAGCGTGGGAGGGGGACACTATGGCTACACCTTC
CSVGGGHYGYTF
>TRBV29-1|few|.|TRBJ1-1
TGCAGCGTTCATCGGAACACTGAAGCTTTCTTT
CSVHRNTEAFF
>TRBV19|many|TRBD1|TRBJ1-1
TGTGCCAGTAGTGAGACAGGGATCTCCGGCACTGAAGCTTTCTTT
CASSETGISGTEAFF
>TRBV7-9|.|TRBD1|TRBJ1-1
TGTGCCAGCAGTCGGACAGGGTGGGACACTGAAGCTTTCTTT
CASSRTGWDTEAFF
>TRBV27|few|.|TRBJ2-2
TGTGCCAGCAGTTTAATGGTGGCCGGGGAGCTGTTTTTT
CASSLMVAGELFF
>TRBV7-6|few|TRBD2|TRBJ2-7
TGTGCCAGCAGCTTAGCTGAGGGTACCGTTTACGGGGGGGCCGATTTCTACGAGCAGTACTTC
CASSLAEGTVYGGADFYEQYF
>TRBV18|.|.|TRBJ1-1
TGTGCCAGCTCACCAGGGGCCGGATATGAAGCTTTCTTT
CASSPGAGYEAFF
>TRBV12-3/TRBV12-4|.|.|TRBJ2-1
TGTGCCAGCAGTTTCCCCCCCGACAATGAGCAGTTCTTC
CASSFPPDNEQFF
>TRBV5-1|.|.|TRBJ2-2
TGCGCCAGCAGCTTGGTGACACCCGCGAACACCGGGGAGCTGTTTTTT
CASSLVTPANTGELFF
>TRBV12-3/TRBV12-4|few|.|TRBJ1-2
TGTGCCAGCAGGGGGTCTCCTAACTATGGCTACACCTTC
CASRGSPNYGYTF
>TRBV7-9|.|.|TRBJ2-5
TGTGCCAGCAGCTTAGTGCCGCAAGAGACCCAGTACTTC
CASSLVPQETQYF
>TRBV4-1|.|.|TRBJ2-1
TGCGCCAGCAGCCAGGGGGGAGTACCCGGCCTTATCGATGAGCAGTTCTTC
CASSQGGVPGLIDEQFF
>TRBV7-9|.|.|TRBJ2-2
TGTGCCAGCACCCAAGGTGGGGCATCGAACACCGGGGAGCTGTTTTTT
CASTQGGASNTGELFF
>TRBV6-5|.|.|TRBJ2-2
TGTGCCAGCAGTTACTGGGACATAACGGCCGGGGAGCTGTTTTTT
CASSYWDITAGELFF
>TRBV20-1|few|.|TRBJ2-5
TGCAGTGCGGAGACTACAGGGACCTCATGGGAGACCCAGTACTTC
CSAETTGTSWETQYF
>TRBV29-1|.|.|TRBJ2-3
TGCAGCGTTGAATATGGGGCAGAGACAGATACGCAGTATTTT
CSVEYGAETDTQYF
>TRBV4-1|few|.|TRBJ2-2
TGCGCCAGCAGCCAGATGGGGCTAGGCACCGGGGAGCTGTTTTTT
CASSQMGLGTGELFF
>TRBV20-1|few|.|TRBJ2-2
TGCAGTGCTATAAAGCGGACGAACACCGGGGAGCTGTTTTTT
CSAIKRTNTGELFF
>TRBV7-9|few|.|TRBJ2-2
TGTGCCAGCAGCTCAATTGGTACCGGGGAGCTGTTTTTT
CASSSIGTGELFF
>TRBV5-6|few|TRBD2|TRBJ2-3
TGTGCCAGCAGCGGGGCGGGGACTAGTCCCTCACACCGCACAGATACGCAGTATTTT
CASSGAGTSPSHRTDTQYF
>TRBV5-4|.|.|TRBJ2-3
TGTGCCAGCGCGGCCCTTGGCACAGATACGCAGTATTTT
CASAALGTDTQYF
>TRBV12-3/TRBV12-4|many|TRBD2|TRBJ2-7
TGTGCCAGCAGTTTGGGCGGGGGGCGATACGAGCAGTACTTC
CASSLGGGRYEQYF
>TRBV20-1|few|.|TRBJ1-5
TGCAGTGCTAGAGAGTTACAGGGCAATCAGCCCCAGCATTTT
CSARELQGNQPQHF
>TRBV20-1|.|.|TRBJ2-7
TGCAGTGCTAGAGATATGTTGGCTGGTACCTACGAGCAGTACTTC
CSARDMLAGTYEQYF
>TRBV5-5|.|TRBD2|TRBJ2-1
TGTGCCAGCAGCTTGGCCGGGGGACTAGCGAGCTCCTACAATGAGCAGTTCTTC
CASSLAGGLASSYNEQFF
>TRBV20-1|.|.|TRBJ1-1
TGCAGTGCTAGAGTCGGGGAGTTCACTGAAGCTTTCTTT
CSARVGEFTEAFF